This T cell receptor (beta chain) stems from a study of blood T cells in healthy people across ages. The study's findings and limits: Getting older went along with TCR beta diversity per million T cells dropping roughly linearly.

This clonotype was seen many times. As yet, its antigen is unknown. The V and J ends lost 4 bases and 1 base respectively, with 13 bases between them. The CDR3 is 15 amino acids. Using a J-beta primer mix together with a sample-barcoded 5' primer, a second PCR was run for about 6 to 12 cycles. Each sample yielded at least 2.5 million CDR3-containing paired-end reads. In TCRdb, the 5' RACE reads were re-called with MiXCR into one record per CDR3 protein. The top ten hold 15% of the sample, which has 710,000 or so distinct CDR3 sequences, roughly 32% seen once. Around 10 milliliters of peripheral blood were drawn from each donor.

The sequence derives from a woman older than 75 in good health. Sequences were obtained from blood. The chain has TRBV12-3 or TRBV12-4 and TRBJ1-2; D may be TRBD1 (5 bases). DNA for the CDR3: TGTGCCAGCAGTTCAACCATACAGGTTAACTATGGCTACACCTTC. Residues: CASSSTIQVNYGYTF.